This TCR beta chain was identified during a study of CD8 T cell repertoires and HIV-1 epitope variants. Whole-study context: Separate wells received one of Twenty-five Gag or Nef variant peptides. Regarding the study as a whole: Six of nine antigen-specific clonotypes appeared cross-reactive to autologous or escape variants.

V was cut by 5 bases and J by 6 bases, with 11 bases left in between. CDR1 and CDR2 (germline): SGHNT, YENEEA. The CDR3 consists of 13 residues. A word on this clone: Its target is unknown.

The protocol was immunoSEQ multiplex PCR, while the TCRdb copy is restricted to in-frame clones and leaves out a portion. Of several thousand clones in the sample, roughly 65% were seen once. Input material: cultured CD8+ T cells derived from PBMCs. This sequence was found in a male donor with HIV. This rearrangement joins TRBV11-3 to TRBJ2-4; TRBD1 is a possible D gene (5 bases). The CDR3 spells CASSAGFGNIQYF. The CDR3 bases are TGTGCCAGCAGCGCAGGGTTTGGAAACATTCAGTACTTC.